These 18 T cell receptor beta chains share one sample of origin, sequenced in a study of T cell repertoires in cytomegalovirus infection. TCRdb ran MiXCR on the reads and lists one entry per CDR3 protein. The data hold around 280,000 distinct CDR3 sequences, with roughly 13% observed a single time. Material for sequencing was PBMCs. The receptor source for this set is a human donor in good health (CMV status not recorded). Some clones in this sample may be carry-over from other donors' samples.

This clonotype was detected many times. The rearrangement joins TRBV29-1 to TRBJ2-7; TRBD2 matches at 10 bases. Germline V gives CDR1 SQVTM, CDR2 ANQGSEA. The CDR3 sequence is 17 residues long. Trimming at V came to 2 bases and at J to 0 bases, leaving 10 bases not matched to a gene. CDR3 coding DNA: TGCAGCGTTGAACGGCTAGCGGGAGCCTTAACCTCCTACGAGCAGTACTTC. Protein: CSVERLAGALTSYEQYF.

This clonotype was observed many times. This chain uses TRBV7-3 with TRBJ2-3; TRBD2 aligns across 13 bases. CDR3 length: 20 amino acids. Germline trimming cut 5 bases from V and 1 base from J; bases unmatched to any gene: 15. CDR1 and CDR2 (germline): SGHTA, FQGTGA. The CDR3 nucleotides are TGTGCCAGCAGCCCCGGGACTAGCGGGGAAGGGGTGTATGGCACAGATACGCAGTATTTT. Protein product: CASSPGTSGEGVYGTDTQYF.

This clonotype appeared a few times. This chain links TRBV9 with TRBJ2-7; either TRBD1 or TRBD2 may supply D (5 bases each). Germline CDR1 reads SGDLS; CDR2 reads YYNGEE. Deletions cut 4 bases from V and 5 bases from J, with 19 bases between. The CDR3 is 15 amino acids. In nucleotides, the CDR3 is TGTGCCAGCAGCCCGTCTATGGGGGAGTGGGACGAGCAGTACTTC. It encodes CASSPSMGEWDEQYF.

This clonotype occurred a few times. V is TRBV29-1 and J is TRBJ2-1; tentatively, D is TRBD1 (7 bases). The CDR3 spans 12 residues. CDR1 and CDR2 from the germline V gene are SQVTM and ANQGSEA. Trimming shortened V by 4 bases and J by 9 bases, and 13 bases separated the two germline ends. The CDR3 here is CSVGAQGGEQFF. For the CDR3, the DNA is TGCAGCGTTGGGGCCCAGGGGGGTGAGCAGTTCTTC.

The rearrangement joins TRBV24-1 to TRBJ2-3; maybe TRBD2 (5 bases). Germline loops: CDR1 KGHDR, CDR2 SFDVKD. V was trimmed by 5 bases and J by 3 bases, leaving 17 bases between them. CDR3 length: 16 residues. CDR3 region: CATSAPDRDATDTQYF. Written as DNA, the CDR3 is TGTGCCACCAGTGCCCCTGACCGGGATGCGACAGATACGCAGTATTTT.

This clonotype has a count of ten or more. The V call is TRBV6-2 or TRBV6-3, the J call TRBJ2-1; 10 bases are a match to TRBD2. The CDR3 is made up of 16 amino acids. Trimming removed 4 bases from V and 8 bases from J; junction bases left unmatched: 11. Germline V lookup: CDR1 MNHEY, CDR2 SVGEGT. The CDR3 loop reads CASSLFPSGRPHEQFF. The CDR3 region has the DNA TGTGCCAGCAGTTTATTTCCTAGCGGGAGACCTCATGAGCAGTTCTTC.

Ten or more counts support this clonotype. The genes are TRBV7-9 and TRBJ1-5; D remains unclear. Trimming took off 11 bases at V and 2 bases at J, with 10 bases between the two ends. Looked up from germline, CDR1 is SEHNR and CDR2 is FQNEAQ (reference sequence). CDR3 size: 12 residues. The DNA for the CDR3 is TGTGCCGGCGCCGGCCGCAATCAGCCCCAGCATTTT. Translated: CAGAGRNQPQHF.

This clonotype was seen at least ten times. J is TRBJ2-5 and V is TRBV7-2, with D possibly TRBD2 on 5 matching bases. With 2 bases removed from V and 5 bases from J, the gap between germline ends came to 12 bases. Germline assignment: CDR1 SGHTA and CDR2 FQGNSA. The CDR3 spans 14 residues. The CDR3 reads CASSLRRGVETQYF. The CDR3 DNA reads as TGTGCCAGCAGCTTACGACGGGGAGTGGAGACCCAGTACTTC.

At least ten counts were recorded for this clonotype. The chain uses TRBV6-6 and TRBJ2-7, with D perhaps matching TRBD2 (6 bases). Deletions cut 0 bases from V and 2 bases from J, with 14 bases between. The CDR3 contains 16 residues. CDR1 is MNHNY and CDR2 is SVGAGI in the germline V gene (reference sequence). The CDR3 region has the DNA TGTGCCAGCAGTTACTCACGGGAGACTGGGGCCTACGAGCAGTACTTC. Protein: CASSYSRETGAYEQYF.

The chain carries TRBV5-5 and TRBJ2-5, with TRBD2 matching over 14 bases. The germline gives CDR1 SGHKS, CDR2 YYEKEE (reference sequence). The V gene end was trimmed by 0 bases and the J gene end by 0 bases; junction bases not matched to a gene: 13. The CDR3 consists of 21 residues. The CDR3 DNA reads TGTGCCAGCAGCTTGGTGAAGCCCGGGACTAGCGGGGGCCTGTACCAAGAGACCCAGTACTTC. Translating gives CASSLVKPGTSGGLYQETQYF.

The table lists this clonotype with a count of one. In DNA, the CDR3 is TGCGCCAGCAGCTTGGGGGGCGGACAGCACTACGAGCAGTACTTC. Translating it yields CASSLGGGQHYEQYF. The V gene is TRBV5-1, the J gene TRBJ2-7; maybe TRBD1 (6 bases). The CDR3 consists of 15 residues. V was pared by 0 bases and J by 3 bases, with 13 bases between. In germline, CDR1 is SGHRS, CDR2 YFSETQ.

There are a few counts of this clonotype. This sequence joins TRBV5-1 and TRBJ1-5; D remains ambiguous. Germline V gene data show CDR1 as SGHRS and CDR2 as YFSETQ. This CDR3 spans 15 amino acids. V was clipped by 3 bases and J by 0 bases, with 10 bases between them. In nucleotides, the CDR3 is TGCGCCAGCAGCTCGGGAGAGGATAGCAATCAGCCCCAGCATTTT. Its translation: CASSSGEDSNQPQHF.

This clonotype was found a few times. This chain's CDR3 is CASTHSGVSEQYF. CDR3 nucleotide sequence: TGTGCCAGCACTCACAGTGGGGTCTCAGAGCAGTACTTC. The chain links TRBV6-2 or TRBV6-3 to TRBJ2-7; D gene unclear. V lost 7 bases and J 7 bases, leaving 17 bases between the germline ends. CDR1 and CDR2 from the germline V gene are MNHEY and SVGEGT. The CDR3 runs to 13 residues.

The sample holds many counts of this clonotype. The V gene is TRBV7-2, the J gene TRBJ1-1, with TRBD1 identical over 7 bases. Germline lookup yields CDR1 SGHTA and CDR2 FQGNSA. The CDR3 spans 14 residues. V was pared by 2 bases and J by 5 bases, with 5 bases of the junction left unmatched. The CDR3 protein is CASSLRQGWTEAFF. The DNA for the CDR3 is TGTGCCAGCAGCTTACGACAGGGTTGGACTGAAGCTTTCTTT.

The rearrangement joins TRBV10-3 to TRBJ2-3, with D possibly being TRBD1 or TRBD2 (5 bases each). V was trimmed by 3 bases and J by 5 bases, leaving 15 bases between them. Germline V CDR1 and CDR2: ENHRY, SYGVKD. The CDR3 is 15 residues long. DNA of the CDR3: TGTGCCATCAGTGACAGAAGTCAGGGAGTAGATACGCAGTATTTT. It encodes CAISDRSQGVDTQYF.

The genes are TRBV11-3 and TRBJ1-2; D is perhaps TRBD1 (6 bases). Germline CDR1 SGHNT, CDR2 YENEEA. V was cut by 1 base and J by 4 bases, with 10 bases left in between. The CDR3 covers 14 residues. The CDR3 here is CASSLAHRAYGYTF. The CDR3 coding sequence is TGTGCCAGCAGCTTAGCGCACAGGGCCTATGGCTACACCTTC.

The rearrangement links TRBV5-1 to TRBJ2-1, with 9 bases that match TRBD2. V trimming: 0 bases; J trimming: 8 bases; junction bases outside the gene matches: 6. CDR3 length equals 15 residues. The V gene's germline CDR1 is SGHRS and CDR2 YFSETQ. CDR3 nucleotide sequence: TGCGCCAGCAGCTTGGATGCGGGGGGGCCCTATGAGCAGTTCTTC. Protein product: CASSLDAGGPYEQFF.

The table lists this clonotype with many counts. The V gene is TRBV19, the J gene TRBJ1-5, with 8 bases lining up with TRBD1. The V and J ends lost 6 bases and 5 bases, in that order; junction bases with no gene match: 9. From germline, CDR1 is LNHDA and CDR2 SQIVND (reference sequence). This CDR3 comprises 15 residues. This CDR3 is CASSSQGETYQPQHF. The DNA of the CDR3 is TGTGCCAGTAGCTCACAGGGGGAGACGTATCAGCCCCAGCATTTT.